This TCR beta chain was captured in a study of identical twins. Study-wide findings and caveats: Cord blood's abundant beta clonotypes had fewer insertions, unlike memory repertoires. A cross-sectional statistical analysis, not follow-up of the same donors, supported the conclusions.

This CDR3 is built from 13 residues. The V gene's germline CDR1 is MNHNY and CDR2 SVGAGI (reference sequence). Trimming shortened V by 5 bases and J by 2 bases, and 6 bases separated the two germline ends. Through template switching, a universal primer site was introduced, and the cDNA contained unique molecular identifiers. Via MiXCR, TCRdb re-called the 5' RACE reads, giving one row per CDR3 protein. The sample consists of 300,000 to 350,000 distinct CDR3 sequences, approximately 13% of them appearing once. Only a few counts were recorded for this clonotype. Its antigen is still unknown. The data were also submitted as part of a second study, on yellow fever vaccine responses in identical twins. That work contributes: Reportedly, the response of twins' T cells to the vaccine seemed partly convergent, partly personalized.

The rearrangement links TRBV6-6 to TRBJ2-2, with D unresolved. The sample taken for sequencing was CD8+ T cells sorted from blood. The clonotype was recovered from a woman aged 18-29 years in good health. The DNA of the CDR3 is TGTGCCAGCAGTCCATATAACACCGGGGAGCTGTTTTTT. As protein: CASSPYNTGELFF.